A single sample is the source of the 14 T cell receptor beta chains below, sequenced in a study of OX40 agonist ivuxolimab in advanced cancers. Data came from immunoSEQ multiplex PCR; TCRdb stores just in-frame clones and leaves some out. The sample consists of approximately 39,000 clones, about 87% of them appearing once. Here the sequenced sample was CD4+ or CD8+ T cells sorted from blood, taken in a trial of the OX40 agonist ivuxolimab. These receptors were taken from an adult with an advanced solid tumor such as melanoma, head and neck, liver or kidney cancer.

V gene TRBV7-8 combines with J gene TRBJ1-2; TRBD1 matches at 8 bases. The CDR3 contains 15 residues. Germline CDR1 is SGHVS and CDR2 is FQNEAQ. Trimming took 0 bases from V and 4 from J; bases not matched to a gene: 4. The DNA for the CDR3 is TGTGCCAGCAGCTTAGCCCGGGACAGGATCTATGGCTACACCTTC. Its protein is CASSLARDRIYGYTF. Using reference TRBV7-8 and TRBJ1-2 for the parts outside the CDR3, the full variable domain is GAGVSQSPRYKVAKRGQDVALRCDPISGHVSLFWYQQALGQGPEFLTYFQNEAQLDKSGLPSDRFFAERPEGSVSTLKIQRTQQEDSAVYLCASSLARDRIYGYTFGSGTRLTVV.

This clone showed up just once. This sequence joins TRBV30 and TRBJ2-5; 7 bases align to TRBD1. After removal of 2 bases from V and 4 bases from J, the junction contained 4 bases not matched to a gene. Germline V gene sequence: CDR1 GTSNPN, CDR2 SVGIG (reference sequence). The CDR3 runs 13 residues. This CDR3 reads CAWSTGTAETQYF. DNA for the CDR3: TGTGCCTGGAGTACTGGGACAGCAGAGACCCAGTACTTC.

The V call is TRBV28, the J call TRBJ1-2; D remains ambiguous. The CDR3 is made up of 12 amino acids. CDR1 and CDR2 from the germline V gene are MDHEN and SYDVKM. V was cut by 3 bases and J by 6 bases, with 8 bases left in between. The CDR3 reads CASSLGTNGYTF. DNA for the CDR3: TGTGCCAGCAGTTTGGGTACTAATGGCTACACCTTC.

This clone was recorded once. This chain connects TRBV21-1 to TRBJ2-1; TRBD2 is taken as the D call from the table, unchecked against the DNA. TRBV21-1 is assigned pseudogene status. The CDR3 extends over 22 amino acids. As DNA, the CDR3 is TGTGCCAGCAGCAAAGTTGCAGGTTTTAATGCCGGAGGGACTAGCTCCCACAATGAGCAGTTCTTC. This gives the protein CASSKVAGFNAGGTSSHNEQFF.

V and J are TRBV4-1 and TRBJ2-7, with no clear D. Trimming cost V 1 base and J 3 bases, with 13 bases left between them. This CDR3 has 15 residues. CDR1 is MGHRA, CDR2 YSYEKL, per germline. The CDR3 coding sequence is TGCGCCAGCAGCCAAGTGATCCACAGAAACTACGAGCAGTACTTC. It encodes CASSQVIHRNYEQYF.

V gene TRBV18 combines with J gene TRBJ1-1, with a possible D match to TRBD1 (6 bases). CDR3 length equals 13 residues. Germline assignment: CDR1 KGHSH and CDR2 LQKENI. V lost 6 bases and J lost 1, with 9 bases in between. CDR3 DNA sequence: TGTGCCAGCTCGTCGGACAGGAACACTGAAGCTTTCTTT. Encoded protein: CASSSDRNTEAFF.

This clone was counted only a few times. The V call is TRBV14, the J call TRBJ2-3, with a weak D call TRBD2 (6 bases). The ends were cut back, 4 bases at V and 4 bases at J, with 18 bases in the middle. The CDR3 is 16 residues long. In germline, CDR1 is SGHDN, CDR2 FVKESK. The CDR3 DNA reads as TGTGCCAGCAGCCCCCATGGAGGGACTGGGCCAGATACGCAGTATTTT. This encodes CASSPHGGTGPDTQYF.

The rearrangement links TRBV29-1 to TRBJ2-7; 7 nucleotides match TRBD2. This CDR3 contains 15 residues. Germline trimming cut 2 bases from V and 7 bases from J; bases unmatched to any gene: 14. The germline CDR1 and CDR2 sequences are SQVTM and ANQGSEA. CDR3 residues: CSVEIRGGSGGEQYF. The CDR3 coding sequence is TGCAGCGTTGAAATTCGGGGCGGGAGTGGGGGGGAGCAGTACTTC.

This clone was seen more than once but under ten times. The CDR3 sequence is CASSQDNYEQYF. DNA of the CDR3: TGTGCCAGCAGCCAAGATAACTACGAGCAGTACTTC. The chain uses TRBV4-2 and TRBJ2-7; D is ambiguous. The V and J ends lost 0 bases and 3 bases respectively, with 3 bases between them. The CDR3 extends over 12 amino acids. Germline V gene data show CDR1 as LGHNA and CDR2 as YNFKEQ.

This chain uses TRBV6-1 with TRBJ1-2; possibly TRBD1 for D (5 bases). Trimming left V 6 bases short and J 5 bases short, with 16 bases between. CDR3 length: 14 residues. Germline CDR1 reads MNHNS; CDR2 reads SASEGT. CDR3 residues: CASREMGQWYGYTF. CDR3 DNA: TGTGCCAGCAGGGAGATGGGGCAGTGGTATGGCTACACCTTC.

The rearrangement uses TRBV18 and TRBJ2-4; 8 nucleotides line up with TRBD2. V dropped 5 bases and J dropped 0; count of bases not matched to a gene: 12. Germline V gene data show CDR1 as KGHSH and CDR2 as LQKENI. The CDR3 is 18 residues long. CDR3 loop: CASSTGTRGMVAKNIQYF. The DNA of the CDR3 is TGTGCCAGCTCAACCGGGACTAGGGGGATGGTAGCCAAAAACATTCAGTACTTC.

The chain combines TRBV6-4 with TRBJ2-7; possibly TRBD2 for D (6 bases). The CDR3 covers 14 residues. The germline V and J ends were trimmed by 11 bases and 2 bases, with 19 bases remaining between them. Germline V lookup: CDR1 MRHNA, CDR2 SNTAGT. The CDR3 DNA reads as TGTGCCCGAAAATCCGGGACTGGTACCTACGAGCAGTACTTC. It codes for CARKSGTGTYEQYF.

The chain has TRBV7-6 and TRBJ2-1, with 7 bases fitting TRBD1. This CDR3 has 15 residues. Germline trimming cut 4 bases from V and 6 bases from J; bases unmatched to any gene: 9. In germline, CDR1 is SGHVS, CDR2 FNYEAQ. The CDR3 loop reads CASSYLFGQVNEQFF. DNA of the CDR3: TGTGCCAGCAGCTATTTATTCGGACAGGTCAATGAGCAGTTCTTC.

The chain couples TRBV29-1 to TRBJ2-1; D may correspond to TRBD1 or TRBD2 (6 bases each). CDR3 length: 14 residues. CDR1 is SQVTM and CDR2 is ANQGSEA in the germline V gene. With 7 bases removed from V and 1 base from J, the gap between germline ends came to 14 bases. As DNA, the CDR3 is TGCAGCGGCGGGACAAGGTTATCCTACAATGAGCAGTTCTTC. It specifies CSGGTRLSYNEQFF.